This TCR beta chain was retrieved from a study of blood T cells in healthy people across ages. The table lists this clonotype with a few counts. The length of the CDR3 is 16 residues. With V trimmed by 5 bases and J by 7 bases, 15 bases remained unmatched. Looked up from germline, CDR1 is SGHTA and CDR2 is FQGNSA. Primers used in a second PCR of roughly 6 to 12 cycles were a sample-barcoded 5' primer and a J-beta primer mix. Every cDNA was tagged by a template-switch adaptor with 12 random nucleotides. TCRdb reprocessed the 5' RACE reads via MiXCR and lists one record per CDR3 protein. The table has about a million distinct CDR3 sequences, approximately 38% seen once.

Source material: blood. The TCR comes from a man aged 18 to 29 in good health. This chain joins TRBV7-2 and TRBJ2-3; TRBD1 aligns across 7 bases. CDR3: CASSAPGQKNYHTQYF. The CDR3 DNA reads TGTGCCAGCAGCGCGCCGGGACAGAAAAATTATCATACGCAGTATTTT. The variable domain in full, completed from reference TRBV7-2 and TRBJ2-3, reads GAGVSQSPSNKVTEKGKDVELRCDPISGHTALYWYRQSLGQGLEFLIYFQGNSAPDKSGLPSDRFSAERTGGSVSTLTIQRTQQEDSAVYLCASSAPGQKNYHTQYFGPGTRLTVL.